The next 11 T cell receptor beta chains were all read from a single sample in a study of blood T cell repertoires in COVID-19. The method was immunoSEQ multiplex PCR; TCRdb's version includes in-frame clones alone and lacks a portion of them. The profile shows about 50,000 clones, 85% of them singletons. The sequenced sample consisted of peripheral blood. These receptors were taken from a human donor in a cohort sampled during active COVID-19.

The gene calls are TRBV29-1 and TRBJ1-2; tentatively, D is TRBD1 (5 bases). This CDR3 is built from 12 residues. Germline loops: CDR1 SQVTM, CDR2 ANQGSEA. Trimming pared 2 bases from V and 2 bases from J, leaving 6 bases between. Here the CDR3 reads CSVERGNYGYTF. CDR3 sequence (DNA): TGCAGCGTTGAAAGGGGCAACTATGGCTACACCTTC.

The chain joins TRBV7-8 to TRBJ1-4, with 7 bases aligning to TRBD1. The CDR3 is 15 residues long. Germline CDR1 reads SGHVS; CDR2 reads FQNEAQ. With V trimmed by 3 bases and J by 8 bases, 9 bases remained unmatched. The chain's CDR3 is CASSFNDRVEEKLFF. The CDR3 DNA follows: TGTGCCAGCAGCTTTAATGACAGGGTCGAAGAAAAACTGTTTTTT.

The J gene is TRBJ2-2, the V gene TRBV5-1; 14 nucleotides line up with TRBD2. This CDR3 is 16 amino acids long. Trimming took 4 bases from V and 8 from J; bases not matched to a gene: 7. Germline CDR1 and CDR2: SGHRS and YFSETQ. CDR3 region: CASSPPGLAGAGELFF. Written as DNA, the CDR3 is TGCGCCAGCAGCCCCCCGGGACTAGCGGGAGCTGGGGAGCTGTTTTTT.

The V and J genes are TRBV19 and TRBJ2-7, with a possible D match to TRBD1 (6 bases). Germline-derived CDR1 and CDR2 are LNHDA and SQIVND (reference sequence). V dropped 5 bases and J dropped 3 bases, with 14 bases sitting between them. This CDR3 has 14 amino acids. CDR3 residues: CASSVTGPHYEQYF. CDR3 sequence (DNA): TGTGCCAGTAGTGTCACAGGGCCCCACTACGAGCAGTACTTC.

J is TRBJ2-7 and V is TRBV19; 9 bases are a match to TRBD2. CDR3 length: 17 amino acids. Germline V gene sequence: CDR1 LNHDA, CDR2 SQIVND (reference sequence). The J segment lost 2 bases and the V segment lost 3 bases, leaving 11 bases of the junction unmatched. The CDR3 DNA reads as TGTGCCAGTAGTATCCCCCTCGGAGCGGGAGGCCCCTACGAGCAGTACTTC. As protein: CASSIPLGAGGPYEQYF.

This clone was seen a few times. This chain connects TRBV6-4 to TRBJ1-5; 7 bases agree with TRBD1. V lost 8 bases, J lost 0 bases, and 22 bases stayed unmatched. This CDR3 comprises 20 residues. The V gene's germline CDR1 is MRHNA and CDR2 SNTAGT. CDR3 nucleotide sequence: TGTGCCAGCCCTGAGCCCCCGGAGGACAGGAGGCCTATTAGCAATCAGCCCCAGCATTTT. Translation: CASPEPPEDRRPISNQPQHF.

The V gene is TRBV15, the J gene TRBJ1-5; D is unclear. The CDR3 consists of 18 residues. V was trimmed by 1 base and J by 2 bases, leaving 18 bases between them. Germline CDR1 and CDR2: LNHNV and YYDKDF (reference sequence). The CDR3 region has the DNA TGTGCCACCAGCAGAGCAGCCTACGGTCGGGTTGGCAATCAGCCCCAGCATTTT. The encoded protein is CATSRAAYGRVGNQPQHF.

The chain recombines TRBV27 with TRBJ2-1, with 13 positions matching TRBD2. Germline loops: CDR1 MNHEY, CDR2 SMNVEV (reference sequence). This CDR3 region has 18 residues. The ends lost 5 bases at V and 1 base at J; junction bases unmatched: 8. The CDR3 sequence is CASSGRTSGRGSYNEQFF. For the CDR3, the DNA is TGTGCCAGCAGTGGACGGACTAGCGGGAGAGGGTCCTACAATGAGCAGTTCTTC.

The rearrangement links TRBV19 to TRBJ2-4; the match to TRBD2 covers 13 bases. J lost 0 bases, V lost 4 bases, and 21 bases had no gene match. This CDR3 has 23 residues. The germline CDR1 and CDR2 sequences are LNHDA and SQIVND (reference sequence). The CDR3 DNA reads TGTGCCAGTAGTAGGGCTGCGGGACAAAGGACTAGCGGGAGAAGTTCAGCCAAAAACATTCAGTACTTC. Residues: CASSRAAGQRTSGRSSAKNIQYF.

The V call is TRBV9, the J call TRBJ1-6, with a weak D call TRBD1 (5 bases). This CDR3 is 14 amino acids long. From germline, CDR1 is SGDLS and CDR2 YYNGEE. V lost 0 bases and J 9 bases, leaving 10 bases between the germline ends. The DNA of the CDR3 is TGTGCCAGCAGCGTAGCGGGGGAAGCTTCACCCCTCCACTTT. Its translation: CASSVAGEASPLHF.

The genes are TRBV28 and TRBJ2-7, with D perhaps TRBD1 (5 bases). Germline CDR1 is MDHEN and CDR2 is SYDVKM. The CDR3 consists of 12 residues. V gave up 5 bases and J gave up 7 bases, with 12 bases separating them. The CDR3 DNA reads TGTGCCAGCAGTCAACCCGGACATGAGCAGTACTTC. Its protein product is CASSQPGHEQYF.